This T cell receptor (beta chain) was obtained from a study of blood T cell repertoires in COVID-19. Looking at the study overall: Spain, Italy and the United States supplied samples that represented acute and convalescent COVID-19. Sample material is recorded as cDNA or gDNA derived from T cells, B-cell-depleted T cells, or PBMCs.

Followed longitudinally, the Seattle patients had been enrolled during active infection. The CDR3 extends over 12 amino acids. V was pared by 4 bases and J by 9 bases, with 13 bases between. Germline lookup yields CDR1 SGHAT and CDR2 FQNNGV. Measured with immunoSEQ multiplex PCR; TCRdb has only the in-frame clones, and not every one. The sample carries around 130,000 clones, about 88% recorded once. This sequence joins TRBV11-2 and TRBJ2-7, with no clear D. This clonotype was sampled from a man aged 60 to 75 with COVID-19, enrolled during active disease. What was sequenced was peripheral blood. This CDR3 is CASSSPFLGQYF. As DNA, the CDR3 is TGTGCCAGCAGCTCCCCGTTCCTCGGGCAGTACTTC.